The next 22 T cell receptor beta chains were all read from a single sample in a study of beta chain features in type 1 diabetes (dated by TCRdb to the late 2010s). The library came from the immunoSEQ multiplex PCR assay. The entire amount of isolated RNA was reverse transcribed using the High Capacity cDNA Reverse Transcription Kit, so the sequenced TCRB transcripts were expressed ones. Entries here come from immuneACCESS through TCRdb and include only in-frame sequences with V and J called. Some clones fail to appear in such tables; in the studies checked, an unresolved V gene covers under half of the shortfall, and the cause of the remainder is unknown. The sample has some 140,000 clones on record, nearly 9.5% of them singletons. The ten top clones hold roughly 0.69% of the sample. Sequenced input: central memory CD4+ T cells from blood. The receptors here all came from a man younger than 35 in good health.

The V gene is TRBV6-6, the J gene TRBJ1-2, with no clear D. The CDR3 has 16 residues. Germline CDR1 is MNHNY and CDR2 is SVGAGI (reference sequence). V was clipped by 2 bases and J by 0 bases, with 13 bases between them. CDR3 DNA: TGTGCCAGCAGTTACCATTACCAGAGGGCTAACTATGGCTACACCTTC. Translating it yields CASSYHYQRANYGYTF.

This chain connects TRBV9 to TRBJ1-2; 10 bases line up with TRBD1. Per the germline V gene, CDR1 is SGDLS and CDR2 is YYNGEE. V trimming: 4 bases; J trimming: 4 bases; junction bases outside the gene matches: 4. The CDR3 is 14 residues long. The CDR3 DNA reads TGTGCCAGCAGCCATCGACAGGGGGCCTATGGCTACACCTTC. The encoded protein is CASSHRQGAYGYTF.

There are a few counts of this clone. The V gene is TRBV11-2, the J gene TRBJ2-7, with TRBD1 matching over 8 bases. Trimming took 4 bases from V and 6 from J; bases not matched to a gene: 2. Germline-derived CDR1 and CDR2 are SGHAT and FQNNGV. The CDR3 is made up of 12 amino acids. The CDR3 DNA reads TGTGCCAGCAGCTCAGGGGGCTCCGAGCAGTACTTC. The encoded protein is CASSSGGSEQYF.

The V and J genes are TRBV7-8 and TRBJ2-2, with 8 bases identical to TRBD1. The CDR3 runs to 16 residues. V was pared by 3 bases and J by 6 bases, with 9 bases of the junction left unmatched. The germline gives CDR1 SGHVS, CDR2 FQNEAQ. CDR3 sequence: CASSFGQGILAGELFF. The CDR3 nucleotides are TGTGCCAGCAGCTTCGGACAGGGAATTTTGGCCGGGGAGCTGTTTTTT.

In this sample, this clone turned up many times. This chain connects TRBV29-1 to TRBJ2-1; the match to TRBD1 covers 9 bases. The CDR3 is made up of 12 amino acids. Trimming removed 6 bases from V and 6 bases from J; junction bases left unmatched: 3. Germline assignment: CDR1 SQVTM and CDR2 ANQGSEA. The CDR3 DNA reads as TGCAGCGTCCACAGGGGGCTCAATGAGCAGTTCTTC. It is translated as CSVHRGLNEQFF.

This clone came up a few times. The chain has TRBV9 and TRBJ2-7; weak D call: TRBD2 (5 bases). Trimming cost V 4 bases and J 2 bases, with 10 bases left between them. The CDR3 length is 13 residues. Germline CDR1 is SGDLS and CDR2 is YYNGEE. The DNA for the CDR3 is TGTGCCAGCAGCCCAGAGGGCCCCTACGAGCAGTACTTC. As protein: CASSPEGPYEQYF.

This clone came up a few times. CDR3 sequence: CASMAGGISGANVLTF. CDR3 bases: TGTGCCAGCATGGCAGGGGGTATATCTGGGGCCAACGTCCTGACTTTC. The genes are TRBV2 and TRBJ2-6; 7 bases are shared with TRBD1. The germline gives CDR1 SNHLY, CDR2 FYNNEI. The CDR3 is made up of 16 amino acids. V lost 7 bases, J lost 1 base, and 7 bases stayed unmatched.

This clone was recorded a few times. The chain carries TRBV2 and TRBJ1-5; D gene unclear. The CDR3 is made up of 13 amino acids. In germline, CDR1 is SNHLY, CDR2 FYNNEI. V dropped 3 bases and J dropped 3 bases, with 6 bases sitting between them. The CDR3 nucleotides are TGTGCCAGCAGTGACGTGGCCAATCAGCCCCAGCATTTT. Translating gives CASSDVANQPQHF.

This chain joins TRBV30 and TRBJ1-4, with a possible D match to TRBD1 (5 bases). V gave up 7 bases and J gave up 7 bases, with 19 bases separating them. The CDR3 has 14 amino acids. Germline V gene sequence: CDR1 GTSNPN, CDR2 SVGIG (reference sequence). In DNA form, the CDR3 reads TGTGCCTCTTACGCCGGGGGAGAGGTTGAAAAACTGTTTTTT. The encoded protein is CASYAGGEVEKLFF.

The genes are TRBV9 and TRBJ2-7, with 8 positions matching TRBD2. Trimming at V came to 3 bases and at J to 6 bases, leaving 11 bases not matched to a gene. Germline CDR1 SGDLS, CDR2 YYNGEE. The CDR3 extends over 15 amino acids. The CDR3 region has the DNA TGTGCCAGCAGCGGAAGCGGGGGCGGGGGGTTCGAGCAGTACTTC. This gives the protein CASSGSGGGGFEQYF.

This chain joins TRBV5-1 and TRBJ1-2, with a tentative D call TRBD1 (5 bases). Per germline, CDR1 SGHRS and CDR2 YFSETQ. Trimming left V 0 bases short and J 7 bases short, with 16 bases between. CDR3 length: 15 amino acids. The CDR3 is CASSLVGRDGGGYTF. DNA for the CDR3: TGCGCCAGCAGCTTGGTCGGCAGGGATGGTGGTGGCTACACCTTC.

This clone was detected only a few times. This chain joins TRBV5-4 and TRBJ2-1; TRBD2 aligns across 15 bases. Trimming took 4 bases from V and 9 from J; bases not matched to a gene: 8. Looked up from germline, CDR1 is SGHNT and CDR2 is YYREEE (reference sequence). The CDR3 loop spans 16 amino acids. In DNA form, the CDR3 reads TGTGCCAGCAGCCCAGGGACTAGCGGGGGGAAGGGTGAGCAGTTCTTC. Translation gives CASSPGTSGGKGEQFF.

The CDR3 protein is CATSREVPGAYEQYF. CDR3 bases: TGTGCCACCAGCAGAGAAGTCCCAGGGGCCTACGAGCAGTACTTC. The genes are TRBV15 and TRBJ2-7, with TRBD1 as a possible D gene (6 bases). CDR3 length equals 15 residues. V was trimmed by 0 bases and J by 2 bases, leaving 11 bases between them. The germline CDR1 and CDR2 sequences are LNHNV and YYDKDF (reference sequence).

The CDR3 DNA is TGTGCCAGCTCACCTCCGGTTGGGGGGTACCAAGAGACCCAGTACTTC. Translated: CASSPPVGGYQETQYF. The V call is TRBV18, the J call TRBJ2-5; tentatively, D is TRBD2 (6 bases). CDR3 size: 16 residues. Trimming cost V 3 bases and J 0 bases, with 14 bases left between them. Germline values: CDR1 KGHSH, CDR2 LQKENI.

This clone was seen more than once but under ten times. The V and J genes are TRBV7-8 and TRBJ1-3; TRBD1 aligns across 9 bases. Germline V gene lookup returns CDR1 SGHVS and CDR2 FQNEAQ. The CDR3 runs 20 residues. With 5 bases clipped from V and 0 bases from J, the junction kept 17 bases outside the gene matches. The chain's CDR3 is CASSPRPGQGRSLSGNTIYF. CDR3 in DNA: TGTGCCAGCAGCCCCAGGCCGGGACAGGGACGGTCGCTCTCTGGAAACACCATATATTTT.

The chain has TRBV7-6 and TRBJ1-1; the match to TRBD1 covers 8 bases. In germline, CDR1 is SGHVS, CDR2 FNYEAQ. V was pared by 5 bases and J by 1 base, with 3 bases of the junction left unmatched. This CDR3 comprises 14 residues. As DNA, the CDR3 is TGTGCCAGCAGCCAACAGGGGGGGAACACTGAAGCTTTCTTT. Its translation: CASSQQGGNTEAFF.

This clone was recorded a few times. The chain couples TRBV18 to TRBJ2-2, with TRBD1 identical over 9 bases. Germline V gene data show CDR1 as KGHSH and CDR2 as LQKENI. CDR3 length: 16 amino acids. With V trimmed by 1 base and J by 4 bases, 4 bases remained unmatched. The CDR3 region has the DNA TGTGCCAGCTCACCACGGGACAGGGTTCGCACCGGGGAGCTGTTTTTT. This gives the protein CASSPRDRVRTGELFF.

This clone has only a few counts. This chain connects TRBV5-1 to TRBJ2-1, with 11 bases that match TRBD2. Germline values: CDR1 SGHRS, CDR2 YFSETQ. This CDR3 is 16 amino acids long. V was clipped by 5 bases and J by 8 bases; unmatched bases: 12. The CDR3 DNA follows: TGCGCCAGCAGTGTAAAACTAGCGGGGGAAAGCGATGAGCAGTTCTTC. Translated, it gives CASSVKLAGESDEQFF.

The rearrangement uses TRBV6-1 and TRBJ2-1; 9 bases fit TRBD1. J lost 3 bases, V lost 5 bases, and 5 bases had no gene match. CDR1 and CDR2 from the germline V gene are MNHNS and SASEGT. The CDR3 is 15 residues long. CDR3 in DNA: TGTGCCAGCAGTTCGGGACAGGGAGGCTACAATGAGCAGTTCTTC. Translated: CASSSGQGGYNEQFF.

The V call is TRBV5-1, the J call TRBJ2-3; 7 nucleotides match TRBD1. The trim removed 0 bases at V and 2 bases at J, leaving 3 bases unmatched. This CDR3 contains 15 residues. The germline CDR1 and CDR2 sequences are SGHRS and YFSETQ. The CDR3 DNA is TGCGCCAGCAGCTTGGGGCAGGGGGACACAGATACGCAGTATTTT. Protein sequence: CASSLGQGDTDTQYF.

The table lists this clone with a few counts. The chain employs TRBV7-3 and TRBJ2-6; D remains ambiguous. CDR3 length equals 18 residues. CDR1 SGHTA and CDR2 FQGTGA come from the germline V gene. V was shortened by 5 bases and J by 0 bases, with 17 bases between the two germline ends. CDR3 sequence reads: CASSPYRALFSGANVLTF. For the CDR3, the DNA is TGTGCCAGCAGCCCTTACAGAGCTCTCTTCTCTGGGGCCAACGTCCTGACTTTC.

The chain couples TRBV2 to TRBJ2-7; D is ambiguous. The CDR3 spans 10 residues. Germline CDR1 is SNHLY and CDR2 is FYNNEI. Trimming removed 9 bases from V and 4 bases from J, with 7 bases in between. Here the CDR3 DNA reads TGTGCCAGTGCGGTGTACGAGCAGTACTTC. Protein: CASAVYEQYF.